A selection of T cell receptor beta chains follows, all from one sample in a study of CD8 T cells in acute hepatitis C reinfection. TCRdb's copy holds only in-frame clones and misses some; the assay was immunoSEQ multiplex PCR. The repertoire holds approximately 40,000 clones, with 75% to 90% as singletons. The source material was naive CD8+ T cells from PBMCs. The source is a woman aged 18-30 years who spontaneously cleared hepatitis C infection. CDR3s include the opening cysteine and the closing phenylalanine or tryptophan. The D gene is left open where the match is weak. Clone size is given for some rows only: seen once, a few or many times, or a class if the clone is expanded.

d_call	v_call	clone_size	j_call	cdr3_nt	cdr3_aa
.	TRBV7-9	.	TRBJ1-1	TGTGCCAGCAGTTCCCTGTCAACCGGGACACCTATAGAAGCTTTCTTT	CASSSLSTGTPIEAFF
TRBD2	TRBV9	.	TRBJ2-3	TGTGCCAGCAGCGTAGATTTAGCGGGAGGGATCGGAGATACGCAGTATTTT	CASSVDLAGGIGDTQYF
.	TRBV18	.	TRBJ1-1	TGTGCCAGCTCACCTTTTGGGGGCACTGAAGCTTTCTTT	CASSPFGGTEAFF
.	TRBV27	.	TRBJ1-1	TGTGCCAGCAGCCATCAGGGTCCCATTACTGAAGCTTTCTTT	CASSHQGPITEAFF
TRBD1	TRBV7-8	.	TRBJ1-5	TGTGCCAGCAGCTTAGTTGAGGCAGGGGGCATATCGAGCAATCAGCCCCAGCATTTT	CASSLVEAGGISSNQPQHF
.	TRBV5-1	.	TRBJ2-6	TGCGCCAGCAGCTTGGTACGGGTAATCTCTGGGGCCAACGTCCTGACTTTC	CASSLVRVISGANVLTF
.	TRBV7-6	once	TRBJ2-3	TGTGCCAGCAGCTTTAGCGGACCCACAGATACGCAGTATTTT	CASSFSGPTDTQYF
.	TRBV7-9	.	TRBJ2-7	TGTGCCAGCACCACGGCGGGACCCTACGAGCAGTACTTC	CASTTAGPYEQYF
.	TRBV6-5	.	TRBJ2-3	TGTGCCAGCACGGATGCAGATACGCAGTATTTT	CASTDADTQYF
.	TRBV7-2	.	TRBJ2-7	TGTGCCGCCGGCAGTGGTATAGCCAGCTCCTACGAGCAGTACTTC	CAAGSGIASSYEQYF
TRBD1	TRBV5-4	once	TRBJ1-2	TGTGCCAGCAGCTTCGGGACAGGGGATGGCTACACCTTC	CASSFGTGDGYTF
TRBD1	TRBV6-1	.	TRBJ1-5	TGTGCCAGCAGTATAGACAGGGTGGGCAATCAGCCCCAGCATTTT	CASSIDRVGNQPQHF
.	TRBV9	.	TRBJ2-3	TGTGCCAGCAGCGTAGAGATAGCGTCCGTAGATACGCAGTATTTT	CASSVEIASVDTQYF
.	TRBV25-1	.	TRBJ2-7	TGTGCCAGCAGTGATAACGCCGAGCAGTACTTC	CASSDNAEQYF
TRBD1	TRBV19	.	TRBJ1-1	TGTGCCAGTACCGTGGACAGGGGGCTCTCTGAAGCTTTCTTT	CASTVDRGLSEAFF
.	TRBV9	once	TRBJ2-1	TGTGCCAGCAGCGCCTCTTACCTCAATGAGCAGTTCTTC	CASSASYLNEQFF
TRBD2	TRBV19	.	TRBJ2-7	TGTGCCAGTAGTGGCCTTCTAGCGGGGGCGTACGAGCAGTACTTC	CASSGLLAGAYEQYF
.	TRBV6-1	.	TRBJ2-7	TGTGCCAGCATCATCCCATGGGCGGAGGGCTACGAGCAGTACTTC	CASIIPWAEGYEQYF
TRBD1	TRBV19	once	TRBJ2-7	TGTGCCAGTAGCTCCCGGGACAGCCCCTACGAGCAGTACTTC	CASSSRDSPYEQYF
TRBD2	TRBV13	.	TRBJ2-2	TGTGCCAGCAGCCCAAGGGCTAGCGGGAGTGCCGGGGAGCTGTTTTTT	CASSPRASGSAGELFF
.	TRBV7-9	once	TRBJ2-7	TGTGCCAGCAGCTCGACCACAGGGTTGTCCTACGAGCAGTACTTC	CASSSTTGLSYEQYF
.	TRBV7-6	.	TRBJ1-5	TGTGCCAGCAGCTTCCGGGACAAGGATTTT	CASSFRDKDF
.	TRBV27	.	TRBJ2-4	TGTGCCAGCAGGGGCGGCAGGGACAAAAACATTCAGTACTTC	CASRGGRDKNIQYF
.	TRBV19	once	TRBJ2-2	TGTGCAGTTTCTTATACCGGGGAGCTGTTTTTT	CAVSYTGELFF
TRBD1	TRBV19	.	TRBJ2-1	TGTGCCAGTACCCCTACCGGGACAGGGGGCATGAATGAGCAGTTCTTC	CASTPTGTGGMNEQFF
.	TRBV4-1	few	TRBJ2-3	TGCGCCAGCAGCCAAGATGTGTTGTCGACAGATACGCAGTATTTT	CASSQDVLSTDTQYF
TRBD1	TRBV2	.	TRBJ2-7	TGTGCCAGCAGTGGGGGGACAGGGATAAGCGAGCAGTACTTC	CASSGGTGISEQYF
.	TRBV12-5	.	TRBJ2-1	TGTGCTAGTGGTTACGGACAGTACAATGAGCAGTTCTTC	CASGYGQYNEQFF
TRBD1	TRBV13	.	TRBJ1-2	TGTGCCAGCAGCTCCGGGACAGGGTTACTTGGGTACTATGGCTACACCTTC	CASSSGTGLLGYYGYTF
.	TRBV19	.	TRBJ2-2	TGTGCCAGTAGTATAGATGCGACCCTTTGGACCGGGGAGCTGTTTTTT	CASSIDATLWTGELFF
.	TRBV14	.	TRBJ2-5	TGTGCCAGCAGCCAAGGCGCTAGCCCCCAGTACTTC	CASSQGASPQYF
.	TRBV27	few	TRBJ2-7	TGTGCCAGCAGTCAACAGGTTAATTACGAGCAGTACTTC	CASSQQVNYEQYF
.	TRBV2	few	TRBJ2-7	TGTGCCAGCAGTGGCTACGAGCAGTACTTC	CASSGYEQYF
.	TRBV2	.	TRBJ2-3	TGTGCCAGCAGTGTGTCAGGGATGAGCGATACGCAGTATTTT	CASSVSGMSDTQYF
.	TRBV25-1	.	TRBJ2-2	TGTGCCAGCAGTGAAAGAGGAGCAGGGGTCGATGGGACCGGGGAGCTGTTTTTT	CASSERGAGVDGTGELFF
TRBD2	TRBV2	.	TRBJ2-7	TGTGCCACCGACCTCTCTCGCGGGAGTCCGCACGAGCAGTACTTC	CATDLSRGSPHEQYF
.	TRBV27	.	TRBJ2-5	TGTGCCAGCAGTTTATTCGAGGGTCAAGAGACCCAGTACTTC	CASSLFEGQETQYF
TRBD1	TRBV23-1	.	TRBJ2-7	TGCGCCAGCAGGGGAACAGGGGCCACTCCGGAGCAGTACTTC	CASRGTGATPEQYF
.	TRBV7-6	.	TRBJ2-2	TGTGCCAGCAGCTTAGATATTGGGGACGGGGAGCTGTTTTTT	CASSLDIGDGELFF
.	TRBV11-3	.	TRBJ2-2	TGTGCCAGCAGCATAAACCGGGACACCGGGGAGCTGTTTTTT	CASSINRDTGELFF
.	TRBV27	.	TRBJ1-1	TGTGCCAGCAGATACGGGGGGGAGAACACTGAAGCTTTCTTT	CASRYGGENTEAFF
.	TRBV10-2	.	TRBJ1-1	TGCGCCAGCAGTGTGTCGGGACTCAGGAACACTGAAGCTTTCTTT	CASSVSGLRNTEAFF
.	TRBV5-1	.	TRBJ2-5	TGCGCCAGCAGCCCCTGGGTCGGGGACCAAGAGACCCAGTACTTC	CASSPWVGDQETQYF
TRBD1	TRBV27	.	TRBJ2-7	TGTGCCAGCAGTTTGACAGGACAGGCCCAGTACTTC	CASSLTGQAQYF
.	TRBV4-1	.	TRBJ1-5	TGCGCCAGCAGCCAGGGCAATCAGCCCCAGCATTTT	CASSQGNQPQHF
TRBD1	TRBV10-1	few	TRBJ2-7	TGCGCCAGCAGTGAGTCCCGAGGACAGGGGGCCTACGAGCAGTACTTC	CASSESRGQGAYEQYF